The 6 T cell receptor beta chains below come from one sample, sequenced in a study of CXCR3-negative and CXCR3-positive naive CD8 T cells. The method, 5' RACE with UMI labels, was used to prepare the TRB cDNA libraries. TCRdb reanalyzed the 5' RACE reads, giving one entry per CDR3 protein sequence and no DNA. Its table lists over 100,000 distinct CDR3 sequences. Source material: naive CXCR3- CD8+ T cells from blood. The subset denotes: CD45RO-CCR7+CD27+CD95- naive CD8+ T cells lacking CXCR3 (TNR3-). The receptors originated from a human donor in good health. Some clones in this sample may be carry-over from other donors' samples.

The chain joins TRBV5-1 to TRBJ2-3; lacking DNA, the TRBD2 call made by TCRdb goes unchecked. From germline, CDR1 is SGHRS and CDR2 YFSETQ. This CDR3 is built from 17 residues. CDR3 in amino acids: CASSLGTGLVIQDTQYF.

The chain recombines TRBV29-1 with TRBJ1-1; the D call of TRBD1 rests on TCRdb alone, since no DNA is present to check it. This CDR3 spans 13 amino acids. CDR1 SQVTM and CDR2 ANQGSEA come from the germline V gene. Here the CDR3 reads CSVGVDRGYEQYF.

V is TRBV28 and J is TRBJ2-1. The CDR3 covers 13 residues. From germline, CDR1 is MDHEN and CDR2 SYDVKM. CDR3: CASSFENRNEQFF.

This chain connects TRBV29-1 to TRBJ2-7; checking the TCRdb D call of TRBD1 is not possible without DNA. The CDR3 contains 17 residues. Per germline, CDR1 SQVTM and CDR2 ANQGSEA. The CDR3 sequence: CSVEAGGAGQGSYEQYF.

The gene calls are TRBV6-5 and TRBJ1-5; TCRdb's D gene call, TRBD1, goes unchecked for lack of DNA. The CDR3 length is 15 residues. Per the germline V gene, CDR1 is MNHEY and CDR2 is SVGAGI. CDR3 amino acids: CASRHQGDGNQPQHF.

This chain connects TRBV6-6 to TRBJ2-1. CDR3 length: 13 amino acids. In germline, CDR1 is MNHNY, CDR2 SVGAGI (reference sequence). The CDR3 spells CASMSVTYNEQFF.